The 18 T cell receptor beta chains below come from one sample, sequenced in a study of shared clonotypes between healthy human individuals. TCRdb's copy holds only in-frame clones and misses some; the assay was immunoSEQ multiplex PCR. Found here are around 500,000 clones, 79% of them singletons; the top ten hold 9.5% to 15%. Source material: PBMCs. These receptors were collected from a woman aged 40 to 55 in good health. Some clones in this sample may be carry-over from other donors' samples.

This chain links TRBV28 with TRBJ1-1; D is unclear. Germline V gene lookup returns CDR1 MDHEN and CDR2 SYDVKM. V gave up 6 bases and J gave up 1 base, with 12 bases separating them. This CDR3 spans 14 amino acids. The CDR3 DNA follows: TGTGCCAGCAGGCATGGGCCCCAGAACACTGAAGCTTTCTTT. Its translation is CASRHGPQNTEAFF.

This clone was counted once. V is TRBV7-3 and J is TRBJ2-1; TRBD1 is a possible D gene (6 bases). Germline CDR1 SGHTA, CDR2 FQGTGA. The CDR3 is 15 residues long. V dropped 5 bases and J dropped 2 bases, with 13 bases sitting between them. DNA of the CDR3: TGTGCCAGCAGCCTACAGGGAGATGCCTACAATGAGCAGTTCTTC. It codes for CASSLQGDAYNEQFF. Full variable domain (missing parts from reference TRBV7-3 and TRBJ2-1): GAGVSQTPSNKVTEKGKYVELRCDPISGHTALYWYRQSLGQGPEFLIYFQGTGAADDSGLPNDRFFAVRPEGSVSTLKIQRTERGDSAVYLCASSLQGDAYNEQFFGPGTRLTVL.

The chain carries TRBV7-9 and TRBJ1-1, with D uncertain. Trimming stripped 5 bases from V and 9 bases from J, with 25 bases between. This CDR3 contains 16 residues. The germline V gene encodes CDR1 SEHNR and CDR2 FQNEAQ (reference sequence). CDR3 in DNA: TGTGCCAGCAGCGGAGGGCATGGGCCTTTTGACGTGAAAGCTTTCTTT. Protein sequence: CASSGGHGPFDVKAFF.

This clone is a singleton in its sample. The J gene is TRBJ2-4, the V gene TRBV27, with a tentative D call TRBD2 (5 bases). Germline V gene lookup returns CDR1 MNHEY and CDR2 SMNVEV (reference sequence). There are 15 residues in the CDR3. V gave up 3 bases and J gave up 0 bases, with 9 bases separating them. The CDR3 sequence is CASSLSGLAKNIQYF. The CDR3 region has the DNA TGTGCCAGCAGTTTGAGTGGACTAGCCAAAAACATTCAGTACTTC.

The CDR3 coding sequence is TGTGCCAGCAGTTACTCGCGAACTCGGTTAGACGAGCAGTACTTC. Its protein product is CASSYSRTRLDEQYF. The gene calls are TRBV6-6 and TRBJ2-7; D remains ambiguous. The germline V gene encodes CDR1 MNHNY and CDR2 SVGAGI (reference sequence). Deletions cut 0 bases from V and 5 bases from J, with 14 bases between. The CDR3 covers 15 residues.

The CDR3 sequence is CASSLHGGISYNEQFF. Here the CDR3 DNA reads TGTGCCAGCAGCTTACATGGGGGGATCTCCTACAATGAGCAGTTCTTC. The V gene is TRBV7-2, the J gene TRBJ2-1; perhaps TRBD2 as D (6 bases). V lost 2 bases to trimming and J lost 0 bases, with 11 bases between them. The CDR3 consists of 16 residues. Germline-derived CDR1 and CDR2 are SGHTA and FQGNSA.

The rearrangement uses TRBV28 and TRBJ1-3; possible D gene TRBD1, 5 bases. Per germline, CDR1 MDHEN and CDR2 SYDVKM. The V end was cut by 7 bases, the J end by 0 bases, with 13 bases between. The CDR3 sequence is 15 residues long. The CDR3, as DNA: TGTGCCAGCACATCGGGGGGATTCTCTGGAAACACCATATATTTT. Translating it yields CASTSGGFSGNTIYF.

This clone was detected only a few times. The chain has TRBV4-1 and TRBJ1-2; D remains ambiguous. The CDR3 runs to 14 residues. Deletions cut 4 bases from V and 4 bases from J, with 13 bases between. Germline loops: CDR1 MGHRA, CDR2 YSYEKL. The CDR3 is CASSRNPAIYGYTF. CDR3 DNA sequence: TGCGCCAGCAGCCGTAATCCGGCGATCTATGGCTACACCTTC.

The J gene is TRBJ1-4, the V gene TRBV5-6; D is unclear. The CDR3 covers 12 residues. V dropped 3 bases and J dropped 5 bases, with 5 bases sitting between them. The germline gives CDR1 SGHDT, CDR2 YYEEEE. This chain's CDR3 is CASSSYNEKLFF. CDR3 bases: TGTGCCAGCAGCTCTTACAATGAAAAACTGTTTTTT.

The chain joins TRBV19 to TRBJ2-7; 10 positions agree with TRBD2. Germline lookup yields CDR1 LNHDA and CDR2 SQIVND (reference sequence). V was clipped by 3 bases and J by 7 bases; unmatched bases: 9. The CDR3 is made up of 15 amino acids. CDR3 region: CASSIGAGGPGEQYF. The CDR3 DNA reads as TGTGCCAGTAGTATCGGAGCGGGAGGGCCGGGGGAGCAGTACTTC.

The CDR3 protein is CASSHLTGYNEQFF. The CDR3 DNA sequence: TGTGCCAGCAGCCACCTGACCGGTTACAATGAGCAGTTCTTC. The chain has TRBV14 and TRBJ2-1; no clear D gene. Germline V gene data show CDR1 as SGHDN and CDR2 as FVKESK. The CDR3 spans 14 residues. Trimming shortened V by 3 bases and J by 4 bases, and 10 bases separated the two germline ends.

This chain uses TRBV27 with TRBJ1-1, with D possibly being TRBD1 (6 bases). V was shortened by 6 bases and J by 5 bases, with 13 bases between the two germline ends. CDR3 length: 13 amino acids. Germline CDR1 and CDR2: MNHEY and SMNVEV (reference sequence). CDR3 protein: CASRKNRDTEAFF. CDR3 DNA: TGTGCCAGCAGAAAAAACAGGGATACTGAAGCTTTCTTT.

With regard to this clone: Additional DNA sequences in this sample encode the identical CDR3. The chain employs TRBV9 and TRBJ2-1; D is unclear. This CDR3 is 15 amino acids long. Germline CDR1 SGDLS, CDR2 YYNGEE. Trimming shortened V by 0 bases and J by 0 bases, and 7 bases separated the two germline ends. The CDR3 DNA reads TGTGCCAGCAGCGTAGGTGAACACTCCTACAATGAGCAGTTCTTC. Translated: CASSVGEHSYNEQFF.

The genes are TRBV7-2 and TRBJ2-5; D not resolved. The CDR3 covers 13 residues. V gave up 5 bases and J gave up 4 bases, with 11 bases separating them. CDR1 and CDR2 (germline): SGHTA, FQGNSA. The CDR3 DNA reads TGTGCCAGCAGCCGTAATATAGGAGAGACCCAGTACTTC. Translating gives CASSRNIGETQYF.

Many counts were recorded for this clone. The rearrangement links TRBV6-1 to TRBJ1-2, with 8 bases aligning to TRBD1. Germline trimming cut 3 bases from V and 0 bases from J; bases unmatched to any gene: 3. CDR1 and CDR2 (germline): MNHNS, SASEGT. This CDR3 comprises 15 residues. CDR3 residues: CASSEWTGPNYGYTF. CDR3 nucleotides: TGTGCCAGCAGTGAGTGGACAGGGCCTAACTATGGCTACACCTTC.

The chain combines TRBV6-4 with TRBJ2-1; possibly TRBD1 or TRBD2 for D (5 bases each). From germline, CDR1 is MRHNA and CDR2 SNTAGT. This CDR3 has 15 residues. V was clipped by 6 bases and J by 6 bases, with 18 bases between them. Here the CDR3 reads CASSPRGGASNEQFF. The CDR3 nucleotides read TGTGCCAGCAGCCCCCGGGGCGGAGCCAGCAATGAGCAGTTCTTC.

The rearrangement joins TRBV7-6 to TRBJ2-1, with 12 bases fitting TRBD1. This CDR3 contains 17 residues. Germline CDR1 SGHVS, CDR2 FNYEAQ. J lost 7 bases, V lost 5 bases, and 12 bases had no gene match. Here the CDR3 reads CASSPVFRDRGRNEQFF. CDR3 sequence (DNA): TGTGCCAGCAGCCCAGTCTTTAGGGACAGGGGGCGGAATGAGCAGTTCTTC.

The CDR3 sequence is CASSPGLAGTTSTDTQYF. CDR3 nucleotide sequence: TGCGCCAGCAGCCCCGGACTAGCGGGTACCACTAGCACAGATACGCAGTATTTT. This chain links TRBV5-1 with TRBJ2-3, with 11 bases lining up with TRBD2. This CDR3 is built from 18 residues. J gave up 0 bases and V 4 bases, and 10 bases lay outside the gene matches. The germline CDR1 and CDR2 sequences are SGHRS and YFSETQ. Drawing the rest from reference TRBV5-1 and TRBJ2-3, the complete variable domain is KAGVTQTPRYLIKTRGQQVTLSCSPISGHRSVSWYQQTPGQGLQFLFEYFSETQRNKGNFPGRFSGRQFSNSRSEMNVSTLELGDSALYLCASSPGLAGTTSTDTQYFGPGTRLTVL.